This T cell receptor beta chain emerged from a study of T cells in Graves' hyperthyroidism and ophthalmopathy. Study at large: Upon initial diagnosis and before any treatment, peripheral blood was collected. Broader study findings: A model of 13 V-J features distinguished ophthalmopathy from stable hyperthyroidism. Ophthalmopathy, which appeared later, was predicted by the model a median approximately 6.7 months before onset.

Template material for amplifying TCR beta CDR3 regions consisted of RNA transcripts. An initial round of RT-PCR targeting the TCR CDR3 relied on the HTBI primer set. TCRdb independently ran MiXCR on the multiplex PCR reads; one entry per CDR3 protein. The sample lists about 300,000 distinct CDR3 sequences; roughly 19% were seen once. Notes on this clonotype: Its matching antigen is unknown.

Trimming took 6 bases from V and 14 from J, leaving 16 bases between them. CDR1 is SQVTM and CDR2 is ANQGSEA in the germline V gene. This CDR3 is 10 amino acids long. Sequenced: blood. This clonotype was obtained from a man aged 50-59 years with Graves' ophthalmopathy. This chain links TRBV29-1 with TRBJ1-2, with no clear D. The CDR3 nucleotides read TGCAGCGTCGTAGAGACGGAAGGGACCTTC. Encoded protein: CSVVETEGTF.